One sample yielded the 29 T cell receptor beta chains listed below, sequenced in a study of blood T cell repertoires in COVID-19. Profiled with immunoSEQ multiplex PCR; TCRdb holds only in-frame clones, not every one. This table has 150,000 to 190,000 clones, 80% appearing once. Source material: peripheral blood. These receptors were taken from a man in his sixties with acute or convalescent COVID-19.

The CDR3 here is CASSSGGYTYNEQFF. DNA of the CDR3: TGTGCCAGCAGTTCCGGGGGTTACACCTACAATGAGCAGTTCTTC. This chain links TRBV6-6 with TRBJ2-1; perhaps TRBD2 as D (6 bases). CDR1 is MNHNY, CDR2 SVGAGI, per germline (reference sequence). The V gene lost 4 bases and the J gene lost 2 bases, with 12 bases spanning the gap. The CDR3 is made up of 15 amino acids.

The gene calls are TRBV6-6 and TRBJ2-7; D gene unclear. Germline CDR1 is MNHNY and CDR2 is SVGAGI (reference sequence). The CDR3 runs to 14 residues. Trimming took 5 bases from V and 4 from J, leaving 15 bases between them. The DNA for the CDR3 is TGTGCCAGCAGTACCTCCACGACACCTTACGAGCAGTACTTC. Protein product: CASSTSTTPYEQYF.

This clone has only a few counts. This chain connects TRBV19 to TRBJ2-7; TRBD2 agrees at 8 bases. Trimming cost V 5 bases and J 4 bases; bases outside gene matches: 10. The CDR3 runs 15 residues. Germline CDR1 LNHDA, CDR2 SQIVND (reference sequence). The CDR3 region is CASSPSRTSRYEQYF. The CDR3 region has the DNA TGTGCCAGTAGTCCCTCCCGGACTAGCCGGTACGAGCAGTACTTC.

There are a few counts of this clone. V gene TRBV7-9 combines with J gene TRBJ2-5; no definite D call. From germline, CDR1 is SEHNR and CDR2 FQNEAQ (reference sequence). Trimming pared 5 bases from V and 3 bases from J, leaving 4 bases between. The CDR3 sequence is 11 residues long. The CDR3 spells CASSPKETQYF. DNA for the CDR3: TGTGCCAGCAGCCCTAAAGAGACCCAGTACTTC.

The sample holds one count of this clone. This chain uses TRBV24-1 with TRBJ2-7, with TRBD2 as a possible D gene (6 bases). Germline V CDR1 and CDR2: KGHDR, SFDVKD. V was trimmed by 3 bases and J by 4 bases, leaving 15 bases between them. The CDR3 consists of 15 residues. The CDR3 nucleotides read TGTGCCACCAGTGATGCTTCGGGAGCGGCTTACGAGCAGTACTTC. It codes for CATSDASGAAYEQYF.

The chain couples TRBV7-9 to TRBJ1-1, with D perhaps matching TRBD1 (6 bases). CDR1 and CDR2 from the germline V gene are SEHNR and FQNEAQ (reference sequence). The CDR3 length is 14 residues. V gave up 5 bases and J gave up 0 bases, with 10 bases separating them. This CDR3 reads CASSPTGLNTEAFF. The CDR3 DNA reads TGTGCCAGCAGCCCGACAGGCTTGAACACTGAAGCTTTCTTT.

Remarks on this clone: The identical CDR3 is also encoded by other nucleotide sequences in the sample. The chain joins TRBV9 to TRBJ1-1, with D hard to call. The CDR3 runs 13 residues. The ends were cut back, 2 bases at V and 0 bases at J, with 5 bases in the middle. Germline-derived CDR1 and CDR2 are SGDLS and YYNGEE. CDR3 sequence: CASSVAVNTEAFF. Here the CDR3 DNA reads TGTGCCAGCAGCGTCGCAGTGAACACTGAAGCTTTCTTT.

This clone has only one observation. The chain employs TRBV7-2 and TRBJ1-1, with D maybe TRBD1 (6 bases). The CDR3 length is 13 residues. V was cut by 4 bases and J by 1 base, with 7 bases left in between. Germline CDR1 reads SGHTA; CDR2 reads FQGNSA. The CDR3 nucleotides read TGTGCCAGCAGCTCAGGGGCGAACACTGAAGCTTTCTTT. As protein: CASSSGANTEAFF.

CDR3 residues: CASSYADRDGNTIYF. In DNA, the CDR3 is TGTGCCAGCAGTTACGCGGACAGGGACGGAAACACCATATATTTT. V usage is TRBV6-2 or TRBV6-3 and J usage is TRBJ1-3; 8 bases align to TRBD1. After removal of 2 bases from V and 4 bases from J, the junction contained 4 bases not matched to a gene. CDR3 length equals 15 residues. Per the germline V gene, CDR1 is MNHEY and CDR2 is SVGEGT.

Details on this clone: Other DNA sequences of this sample code for an identical CDR3. The V and J genes are TRBV19 and TRBJ1-5, with D possibly TRBD1 on 6 matching bases. The V gene's germline CDR1 is LNHDA and CDR2 SQIVND (reference sequence). CDR3 size: 16 residues. Trimming cost V 3 bases and J 3 bases, with 15 bases left between them. CDR3 in amino acids: CASSIRTGPINQPQHF. The CDR3 region has the DNA TGTGCCAGTAGTATTCGAACAGGGCCGATCAATCAGCCCCAGCATTTT.

This clone has only one observation. This sequence joins TRBV2 and TRBJ1-5; possible D gene TRBD1, 6 bases. V shed 5 bases and J shed 0 bases, with 14 bases lying between them. The germline CDR1 and CDR2 sequences are SNHLY and FYNNEI. This CDR3 comprises 16 residues. CDR3 in amino acids: CASSLPGHGSNQPQHF. As DNA, the CDR3 is TGTGCCAGCAGTCTGCCGGGACATGGTAGCAATCAGCCCCAGCATTTT.

The CDR3 spells CASSGTATGIQYF. The CDR3 nucleotides are TGTGCCAGCAGTGGGACAGCCACAGGGATTCAGTACTTC. The rearrangement links TRBV2 to TRBJ2-4; tentative D call: TRBD1 (6 bases). This CDR3 spans 13 amino acids. CDR1 is SNHLY, CDR2 FYNNEI, per germline. Trimming removed 4 bases from V and 10 bases from J, with 14 bases in between.

This clone was picked up one time. The J gene is TRBJ1-1, the V gene TRBV29-1; 8 bases map to TRBD1. Germline V gives CDR1 SQVTM, CDR2 ANQGSEA. Trimming took 0 bases from V and 4 from J; bases not matched to a gene: 1. The CDR3 runs to 13 residues. DNA for the CDR3: TGCAGCGTTGAAGAACAGGGGGGCACTGAAGCTTTCTTT. Its translation: CSVEEQGGTEAFF. The variable domain in full, with the rest retrieved from reference TRBV29-1 and TRBJ1-1, is SAVISQKPSRDICQRGTSLTIQCQVDSQVTMMFWYRQQPGQSLTLIATANQGSEATYESGFVIDKFPISRPNLTFSTLTVSNMSPEDSSIYLCSVEEQGGTEAFFGQGTRLTVV.

The chain joins TRBV4-2 to TRBJ2-7, with D perhaps matching TRBD2 (6 bases). Trimming cost V 1 base and J 2 bases, with 15 bases left between them. CDR1 and CDR2 from the germline V gene are LGHNA and YNFKEQ. The CDR3 length is 16 residues. The CDR3 loop reads CASSQGRRRDTYEQYF. The CDR3 DNA reads TGTGCCAGCAGCCAAGGGAGAAGGCGGGATACCTACGAGCAGTACTTC.

This clone was detected a few times. This chain joins TRBV5-1 and TRBJ2-5; a weak D match, TRBD1 (6 bases). Trimming removed 0 bases at V and 2 bases at J, with 11 bases between. Germline V gives CDR1 SGHRS, CDR2 YFSETQ. The CDR3 totals 15 residues. CDR3 in amino acids: CASSLAGQQQETQYF. The CDR3 region has the DNA TGCGCCAGCAGCTTGGCCGGACAGCAACAAGAGACCCAGTACTTC.

In DNA form, the CDR3 reads TGTGCCAGCAGCTTATTCTTCGGGGAGCTGTTTTTT. It is translated as CASSLFFGELFF. V gene TRBV7-3 combines with J gene TRBJ2-2; D call uncertain. The V and J ends lost 2 bases and 7 bases respectively, with 5 bases between them. Germline V gene lookup returns CDR1 SGHTA and CDR2 FQGTGA. CDR3 size: 12 residues.

J is TRBJ2-1 and V is TRBV4-3; 13 nucleotides align to TRBD2. The J segment lost 8 bases and the V segment lost 6 bases, leaving 25 bases of the junction unmatched. Germline loops: CDR1 LGHNA, CDR2 YSLEER. The CDR3 contains 21 residues. This chain's CDR3 is CASSPGVTSGGETVNVDEQFF. The CDR3 DNA reads as TGCGCCAGCAGTCCAGGGGTTACTAGCGGGGGGGAAACTGTCAACGTCGATGAGCAGTTCTTC.

V gene TRBV4-2 combines with J gene TRBJ1-2; 10 bases match TRBD1. J lost 0 bases, V lost 3 bases, and 7 bases had no gene match. CDR1 and CDR2 (germline): LGHNA, YNFKEQ. The CDR3 is 17 amino acids. The CDR3 loop reads CASSHRATGGANYGYTF. CDR3 nucleotides: TGTGCCAGCAGCCACCGCGCGACAGGGGGCGCTAACTATGGCTACACCTTC.

The gene calls are TRBV10-3 and TRBJ1-2, with D unclear. The germline V gene encodes CDR1 ENHRY and CDR2 SYGVKD. V lost 4 bases, J lost 6 bases, and 12 bases lay in between. The CDR3 loop spans 13 amino acids. CDR3 sequence reads: CAISATAGDGYTF. CDR3 DNA: TGTGCCATCAGTGCGACCGCGGGAGATGGCTACACCTTC.

The CDR3: CASSFDRAGTEAFF. The CDR3 bases are TGCGCCAGCAGCTTTGACAGGGCGGGCACTGAAGCTTTCTTT. The J gene is TRBJ1-1, the V gene TRBV4-3; 7 positions agree with TRBD1. Losses at the gene ends were 5 bases for V and 4 bases for J; bases not matched to a gene: 7. The CDR3 runs 14 residues. Per the germline V gene, CDR1 is LGHNA and CDR2 is YSLEER.

In this sample, this clone turned up a few times. The chain carries TRBV7-7 and TRBJ2-3, with D possibly matching TRBD2 (6 bases). The V gene's germline CDR1 is SSHAT and CDR2 FNYEAQ (reference sequence). V dropped 1 base and J dropped 5 bases, with 10 bases sitting between them. This CDR3 is 14 amino acids long. CDR3 region: CASSLGVGLDTQYF. The CDR3 DNA reads as TGTGCCAGCAGCTTAGGAGTGGGACTAGATACGCAGTATTTT. Looking up the rest from reference TRBV7-7 and TRBJ2-3 gives the full variable domain: GAGVSQSPRYKVTKRGQDVTLRCDPISSHATLYWYQQALGQGPEFLTYFNYEAQPDKSGLPSDRFSAERPEGSISTLTIQRTEQRDSAMYRCASSLGVGLDTQYFGPGTRLTVL.

The chain is built from TRBV7-3 and TRBJ2-1, with D hard to call. Trimming took 2 bases from V and 0 from J, leaving 8 bases between them. The length of the CDR3 is 15 residues. Germline values: CDR1 SGHTA, CDR2 FQGTGA. The CDR3: CASSLRESSYNEQFF. The CDR3 coding sequence is TGTGCCAGCAGCTTACGCGAGAGCTCCTACAATGAGCAGTTCTTC.

The chain uses TRBV29-1 and TRBJ1-2, with 8 bases identical to TRBD1. This CDR3 spans 18 amino acids. Germline CDR1 SQVTM, CDR2 ANQGSEA. J lost 5 bases, V lost 0 bases, and 17 bases had no gene match. The CDR3 reads CSVEERGFSKDRAYGYTF. The DNA for the CDR3 is TGCAGCGTTGAAGAGCGGGGCTTCTCTAAGGACAGGGCATATGGCTACACCTTC.

The chain uses TRBV29-1 and TRBJ1-1; D is ambiguous. Trimming left V 4 bases short and J 0 bases short, with 6 bases between. Germline V gene sequence: CDR1 SQVTM, CDR2 ANQGSEA. CDR3 length: 12 residues. This CDR3 is CSVAQVNTEAFF. CDR3 coding DNA: TGCAGCGTTGCACAAGTGAACACTGAAGCTTTCTTT.

V is TRBV4-3 and J is TRBJ2-7, with D tentatively TRBD2 (6 bases). V lost 0 bases and J lost 1, with 13 bases in between. Looked up from germline, CDR1 is LGHNA and CDR2 is YSLEER. CDR3 length: 16 residues. DNA for the CDR3: TGCGCCAGCAGCCAAGACCGGGGAGGTACGTCCTACGAGCAGTACTTC. Amino acid sequence: CASSQDRGGTSYEQYF.

CDR3 protein: CASSRDINQPQHF. The CDR3 region has the DNA TGTGCCAGCAGCCGGGACATAAATCAGCCCCAGCATTTT. The chain uses TRBV6-4 and TRBJ1-5; weak D call: TRBD1 (6 bases). V gave up 6 bases and J gave up 4 bases, with 10 bases separating them. Germline-derived CDR1 and CDR2 are MRHNA and SNTAGT. CDR3 length equals 13 residues.

The chain is built from TRBV7-2 and TRBJ1-5; TRBD1 matches 9 bases. The CDR3 is 15 amino acids. After removal of 6 bases from V and 6 bases from J, the junction contained 9 bases not matched to a gene. CDR1 is SGHTA, CDR2 FQGNSA, per germline. The CDR3 sequence is CASRPPGQGSQPQHF. The CDR3 nucleotides are TGTGCCAGCAGACCACCGGGACAGGGTAGTCAGCCCCAGCATTTT.

The V call is TRBV29-1, the J call TRBJ2-7; weak D call: TRBD2 (7 bases). In germline, CDR1 is SQVTM, CDR2 ANQGSEA. Trimming pared 0 bases from V and 0 bases from J, leaving 18 bases between. The CDR3 extends over 17 amino acids. The CDR3 protein is CSVEDWGQGTNSYEQYF. In nucleotides, the CDR3 is TGCAGCGTTGAAGATTGGGGCCAGGGGACTAACTCCTACGAGCAGTACTTC.

The chain employs TRBV6-2 or TRBV6-3 and TRBJ2-1, with D unresolved. In germline, CDR1 is MNHEY, CDR2 SVGEGT. The CDR3 covers 11 residues. Trimming stripped 2 bases from V and 11 bases from J, with 7 bases between. The CDR3 coding sequence is TGTGCCAGCAGTTACCCCCCCAAGCAGTTCTTC. Translating it yields CASSYPPKQFF.